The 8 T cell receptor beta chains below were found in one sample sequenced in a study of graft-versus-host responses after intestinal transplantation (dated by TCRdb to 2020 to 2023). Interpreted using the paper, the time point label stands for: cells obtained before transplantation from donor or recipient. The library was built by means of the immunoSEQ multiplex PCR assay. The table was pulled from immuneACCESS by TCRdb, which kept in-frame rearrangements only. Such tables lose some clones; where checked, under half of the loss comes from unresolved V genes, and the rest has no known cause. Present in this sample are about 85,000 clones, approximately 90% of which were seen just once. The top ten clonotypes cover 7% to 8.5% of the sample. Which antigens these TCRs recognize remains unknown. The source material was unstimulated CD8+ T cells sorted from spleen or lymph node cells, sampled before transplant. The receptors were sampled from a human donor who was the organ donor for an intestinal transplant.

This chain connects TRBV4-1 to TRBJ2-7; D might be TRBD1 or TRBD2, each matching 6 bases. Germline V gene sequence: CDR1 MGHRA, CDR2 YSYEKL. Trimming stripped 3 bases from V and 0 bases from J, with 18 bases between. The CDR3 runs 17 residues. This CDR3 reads CASSHWWGDKNSYEQYF. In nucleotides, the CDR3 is TGCGCCAGCAGCCATTGGTGGGGGGACAAAAACTCCTACGAGCAGTACTTC.

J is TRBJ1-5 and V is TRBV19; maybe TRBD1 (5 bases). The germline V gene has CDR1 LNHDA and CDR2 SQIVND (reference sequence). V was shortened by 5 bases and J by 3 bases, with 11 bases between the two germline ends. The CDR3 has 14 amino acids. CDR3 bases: TGTGCCAGTAGTTTCGGACAAGACAATCAGCCCCAGCATTTT. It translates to CASSFGQDNQPQHF.

The CDR3 spells CASSFSGPHQPQHF. CDR3 nucleotides: TGTGCCAGCAGTTTTTCTGGACCTCATCAGCCCCAGCATTTT. V gene TRBV27 combines with J gene TRBJ1-5; unclear D gene. In germline, CDR1 is MNHEY, CDR2 SMNVEV (reference sequence). The V end was cut by 3 bases, the J end by 5 bases, with 11 bases between. This CDR3 has 14 residues.

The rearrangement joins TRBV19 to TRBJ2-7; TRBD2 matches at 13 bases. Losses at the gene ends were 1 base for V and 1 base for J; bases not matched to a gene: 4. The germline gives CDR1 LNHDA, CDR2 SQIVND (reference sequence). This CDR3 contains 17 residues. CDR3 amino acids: CASSIASGLAGSYEQYF. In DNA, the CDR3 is TGTGCCAGTAGTATAGCATCGGGACTAGCGGGATCCTACGAGCAGTACTTC.

CDR3 amino acids: CSVDWTGGGYEQYF. The CDR3 DNA reads TGCAGCGTTGACTGGACAGGGGGGGGCTACGAGCAGTACTTC. The chain recombines TRBV29-1 with TRBJ2-7; 10 bases fit TRBD1. J gave up 3 bases and V 3 bases, and 5 bases lay outside the gene matches. The CDR3 is 14 amino acids. The V gene's germline CDR1 is SQVTM and CDR2 ANQGSEA.

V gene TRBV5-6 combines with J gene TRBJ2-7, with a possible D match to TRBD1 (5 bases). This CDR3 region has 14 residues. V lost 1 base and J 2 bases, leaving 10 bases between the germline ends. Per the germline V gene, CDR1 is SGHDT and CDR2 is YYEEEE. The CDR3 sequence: CASSLMGPPYEQYF. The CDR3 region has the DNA TGTGCCAGCAGCTTGATGGGGCCCCCCTACGAGCAGTACTTC.

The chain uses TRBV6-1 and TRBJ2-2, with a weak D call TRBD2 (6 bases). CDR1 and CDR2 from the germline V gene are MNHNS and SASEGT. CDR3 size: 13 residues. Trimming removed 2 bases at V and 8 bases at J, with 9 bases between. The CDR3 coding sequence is TGTGCCAGCAGTGAACGCGGGATAGGGGAGCTGTTTTTT. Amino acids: CASSERGIGELFF.

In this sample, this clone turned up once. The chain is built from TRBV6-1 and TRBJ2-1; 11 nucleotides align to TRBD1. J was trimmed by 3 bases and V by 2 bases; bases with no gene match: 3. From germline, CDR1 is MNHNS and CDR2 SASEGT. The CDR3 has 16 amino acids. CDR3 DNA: TGTGCCAGCAGTGAACAGGACAGGGGGCTCTACAATGAGCAGTTCTTC. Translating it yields CASSEQDRGLYNEQFF.